Listed here are 2 T cell receptor beta chains from one sample, sequenced in a study of PD-1 blockade in classical Hodgkin lymphoma. Data came from immunoSEQ multiplex PCR; TCRdb stores just in-frame clones and leaves some out. Found here are under 100,000 clones, 80% to 85% of them singletons; the top ten hold 9% to 15%. With no exception, relapse followed autologous stem cell transplantation in all patients, and brentuximab vedotin exposure varied. The sequenced sample was peripheral blood mononuclear cells (PBMCs), obtained at baseline. These receptors came from a human donor with classical Hodgkin lymphoma.

This clone was detected a few times. This chain links TRBV15 with TRBJ1-1; no clear D. CDR1 LNHNV and CDR2 YYDKDF come from the germline V gene (reference sequence). V was cut by 7 bases and J by 3 bases, with 18 bases left in between. The CDR3 totals 15 residues. The CDR3 region is CATTRPGRVDTEAFF. The CDR3 DNA follows: TGTGCCACCACCCGCCCCGGACGGGTAGACACTGAAGCTTTCTTT.

The rearrangement links TRBV7-7 to TRBJ2-2; 16 nucleotides line up with TRBD2. V trimming: 5 bases; J trimming: 6 bases; junction bases outside the gene matches: 9. CDR1 is SSHAT, CDR2 FNYEAQ, per germline (reference sequence). CDR3 length equals 18 residues. CDR3 in amino acids: CASSPGLAGGPGSGELFF. For the CDR3, the DNA is TGTGCCAGCAGCCCGGGACTAGCGGGAGGGCCGGGGTCCGGGGAGCTGTTTTTT.